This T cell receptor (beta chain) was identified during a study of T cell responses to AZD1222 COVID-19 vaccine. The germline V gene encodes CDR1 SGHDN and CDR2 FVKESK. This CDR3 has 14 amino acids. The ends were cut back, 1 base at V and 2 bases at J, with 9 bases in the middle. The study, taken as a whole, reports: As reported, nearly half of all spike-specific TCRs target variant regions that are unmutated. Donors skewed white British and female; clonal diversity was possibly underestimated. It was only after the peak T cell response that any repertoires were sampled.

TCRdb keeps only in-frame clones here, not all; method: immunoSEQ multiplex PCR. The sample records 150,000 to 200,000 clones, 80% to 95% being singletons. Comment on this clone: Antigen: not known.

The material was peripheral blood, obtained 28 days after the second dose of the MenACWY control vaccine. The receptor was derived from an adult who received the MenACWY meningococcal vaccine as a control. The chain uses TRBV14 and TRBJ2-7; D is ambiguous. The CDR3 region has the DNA TGTGCCAGCAGCCAAGGCCGGGCCGCCTACGAGCAGTACTTC. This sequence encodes CASSQGRAAYEQYF. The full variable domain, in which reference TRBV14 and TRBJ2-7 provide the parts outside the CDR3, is EAGVTQFPSHSVIEKGQTVTLRCDPISGHDNLYWYRRVMGKEIKFLLHFVKESKQDESGMPNNRFLAERTGGTYSTLKVQPAELEDSGVYFCASSQGRAAYEQYFGPGTRLTVT.